Detailed here is one TCR beta chain. These data originate in a study of cytomegalovirus exposure and HLA in healthy donors. Some clones are missing from TCRdb's copy, which holds only in-frame ones; the method was immunoSEQ multiplex PCR. The data contain about 140,000 clones, more than 85% of them singletons. This clonotype was sampled from a man younger than 30 in good health and CMV-seronegative. Input material: PBMCs.

The CDR3 spells CASSLERGYNYEQYF. The CDR3 DNA reads as TGTGCCAGCAGCTTAGAAAGAGGATATAACTACGAGCAGTACTTC. The chain is built from TRBV7-2 and TRBJ2-7; D is ambiguous. The V gene's germline CDR1 is SGHTA and CDR2 FQGNSA. The CDR3 extends over 15 amino acids. The V gene lost 1 base and the J gene lost 3 bases, with 13 bases spanning the gap.